These T cell receptor beta chains were read from a single sample in a study of T cells in Graves' hyperthyroidism and ophthalmopathy. Via MiXCR, TCRdb re-called the multiplex PCR reads, giving one row per CDR3 protein. This sample has under 450,000 distinct CDR3 sequences, with about 13% found just once. The material sequenced was blood. Receptors originate from a man younger than 40 with Graves' hyperthyroidism that later progressed to Graves' ophthalmopathy. CDR3s include the opening cysteine and the closing phenylalanine or tryptophan. D genes are given only for firm matches. Clone sizes are given selectively: once, few, many, or a class where the clone is expanded.

J gene: TRBJ2-1
D gene: TRBD1
V gene: TRBV10-1
clone size: -
CDR3 protein: CASRITQGSNNGQFF
CDR3 DNA: TGCGCCAGCAGAATCACACAGGGGAGCAACAATGGGCAGTTCTTC

J gene: TRBJ1-4
D gene: -
V gene: TRBV6-1
clone size: many
CDR3 protein: CASSEGHRTNEKLFF
CDR3 DNA: TGTGCCAGCAGTGAGGGACATAGAACTAATGAAAAACTGTTTTTT

J gene: TRBJ1-3
D gene: -
V gene: TRBV5-1
clone size: -
CDR3 protein: CASSLTTGLDTIYF
CDR3 DNA: TGCGCCAGCAGCTTGACGACAGGATTGGACACCATATATTTT

J gene: TRBJ1-4
D gene: -
V gene: TRBV6-1
clone size: many
CDR3 protein: CASSDRPSTTNEKLFF
CDR3 DNA: TGTGCCAGCAGTGACCGACCCAGCACAACTAATGAAAAACTGTTTTTT

J gene: TRBJ2-3
D gene: -
V gene: TRBV10-2
clone size: few
CDR3 protein: CASSEGGADTQYF
CDR3 DNA: TGCGCCAGCAGTGAGGGGGGCGCAGATACGCAGTATTTT

J gene: TRBJ1-1
D gene: -
V gene: TRBV27
clone size: -
CDR3 protein: CASSPFGVMNTEAFF
CDR3 DNA: TGTGCCAGCAGTCCCTTCGGTGTCATGAACACTGAAGCTTTCTTT

J gene: TRBJ2-1
D gene: TRBD2
V gene: TRBV10-3
clone size: -
CDR3 protein: CAIRSGGSYNEQFF
CDR3 DNA: TGTGCCATCCGGAGCGGGGGGTCGTACAATGAGCAGTTCTTC

J gene: TRBJ1-5
D gene: -
V gene: TRBV3-1
clone size: -
CDR3 protein: CASSQGAGAGVAQHF
CDR3 DNA: TGTGCCAGCAGCCAGGGGGCGGGGGCCGGCGTAGCCCAGCATTTT

J gene: TRBJ2-2
D gene: -
V gene: TRBV4-1
clone size: -
CDR3 protein: CASSQVQDTGELFF
CDR3 DNA: TGCGCCAGCAGCCAAGTACAGGACACCGGGGAGCTGTTTTTT

J gene: TRBJ1-5
D gene: -
V gene: TRBV7-8
clone size: many
CDR3 protein: CASSRGTGNLNQPQHF
CDR3 DNA: TGTGCCAGCAGCCGGGGTACAGGGAACCTCAATCAGCCCCAGCATTTT

J gene: TRBJ1-6
D gene: -
V gene: TRBV12-3/TRBV12-4
clone size: few
CDR3 protein: CASSFEGRSPLHF
CDR3 DNA: TGTGCCAGCAGTTTCGAGGGTCGGTCACCCCTCCACTTT

J gene: TRBJ1-6
D gene: -
V gene: TRBV3-1
clone size: many
CDR3 protein: CASSPRGSYNSPLHF
CDR3 DNA: TGTGCCAGCAGCCCCAGAGGGAGCTATAATTCACCCCTCCACTTT

J gene: TRBJ2-3
D gene: -
V gene: TRBV10-3
clone size: many
CDR3 protein: CAIGGTVETTQYF
CDR3 DNA: TGTGCCATCGGGGGGACGGTGGAGACTACGCAGTATTTT

J gene: TRBJ1-2
D gene: TRBD1
V gene: TRBV10-3
clone size: many
CDR3 protein: CAITTPTGGYGYTF
CDR3 DNA: TGTGCCATAACAACCCCGACAGGGGGCTATGGCTACACCTTC

J gene: TRBJ2-7
D gene: TRBD1
V gene: TRBV6-1
clone size: many
CDR3 protein: CASSSPPLTGSSYEQYF
CDR3 DNA: TGTGCCAGCAGTTCACCCCCCCTGACAGGGAGCTCCTACGAGCAGTACTTC

J gene: TRBJ2-6
D gene: -
V gene: TRBV27
clone size: few
CDR3 protein: CASSFKDFSGANVLTF
CDR3 DNA: TGTGCCAGCAGTTTTAAGGATTTCTCTGGGGCCAACGTCCTGACTTTC

J gene: TRBJ1-1
D gene: -
V gene: TRBV11-2
clone size: many
CDR3 protein: CASSLGVLYTEAFF
CDR3 DNA: TGTGCCAGCAGCTTAGGGGTCCTCTACACTGAAGCTTTCTTT

J gene: TRBJ2-4
D gene: -
V gene: TRBV4-2
clone size: few
CDR3 protein: CASSQDRGGRTLAKNIQYF
CDR3 DNA: TGTGCCAGCAGCCAAGATCGGGGCGGCCGAACCTTAGCCAAAAACATTCAGTACTTC

J gene: TRBJ1-1
D gene: -
V gene: TRBV4-1
clone size: few
CDR3 protein: CASSLRQEGWNTEAFF
CDR3 DNA: TGCGCCAGCAGCCTCCGACAGGAGGGATGGAACACTGAAGCTTTCTTT

J gene: TRBJ2-3
D gene: TRBD2
V gene: TRBV12-3/TRBV12-4
clone size: many
CDR3 protein: CASSPRGGVPDTQYF
CDR3 DNA: TGTGCCAGCAGTCCCCGCGGGGGGGTTCCAGATACGCAGTATTTT

J gene: TRBJ1-4
D gene: -
V gene: TRBV11-2
clone size: many
CDR3 protein: CASEGTTNEKLFF
CDR3 DNA: TGTGCCAGCGAGGGAACAACTAATGAAAAACTGTTTTTT

J gene: TRBJ2-7
D gene: TRBD1
V gene: TRBV6-1
clone size: many
CDR3 protein: CASSEGGQAPYEQYF
CDR3 DNA: TGTGCCAGCAGTGAAGGGGGACAGGCGCCCTACGAGCAGTACTTC

J gene: TRBJ2-1
D gene: -
V gene: TRBV12-3/TRBV12-4
clone size: few
CDR3 protein: CASSPSGWEQFF
CDR3 DNA: TGTGCCAGCAGCCCAAGCGGCTGGGAGCAGTTCTTC

J gene: TRBJ2-1
D gene: -
V gene: TRBV30
clone size: few
CDR3 protein: CAWTGGSYNEQFF
CDR3 DNA: TGTGCCTGGACGGGTGGGTCGTACAATGAGCAGTTCTTC

J gene: TRBJ1-1
D gene: -
V gene: TRBV20-1
clone size: few
CDR3 protein: CSASRVATEAFF
CDR3 DNA: TGCAGTGCTAGTAGGGTGGCTACTGAAGCTTTCTTT

J gene: TRBJ2-5
D gene: TRBD1
V gene: TRBV20-1
clone size: few
CDR3 protein: CSALDRGRETRYF
CDR3 DNA: TGCAGTGCTCTCGACAGGGGGCGAGAGACCCGGTACTTC

J gene: TRBJ2-7
D gene: TRBD2
V gene: TRBV7-9
clone size: few
CDR3 protein: CASSLELAGGRGEQYF
CDR3 DNA: TGTGCCAGCAGCTTAGAACTAGCGGGGGGGCGAGGCGAGCAGTACTTC

J gene: TRBJ2-2
D gene: -
V gene: TRBV20-1
clone size: few
CDR3 protein: CSARGGPSGELFF
CDR3 DNA: TGCAGTGCTAGAGGGGGGCCGTCCGGGGAGCTGTTTTTT

J gene: TRBJ1-5
D gene: -
V gene: TRBV5-8
clone size: few
CDR3 protein: CASSSLESNQPQHF
CDR3 DNA: TGTGCCAGCAGCTCATTGGAAAGCAATCAGCCCCAGCATTTT

J gene: TRBJ2-1
D gene: -
V gene: TRBV27
clone size: many
CDR3 protein: CASSLSGNEQFF
CDR3 DNA: TGTGCCAGCAGTTTATCGGGGAATGAGCAGTTCTTC

J gene: TRBJ2-5
D gene: TRBD1
V gene: TRBV6-1
clone size: -
CDR3 protein: CASGVRGGPRETQYF
CDR3 DNA: TGTGCCAGCGGCGTGAGAGGGGGCCCGCGAGAGACCCAGTACTTC

J gene: TRBJ2-7
D gene: TRBD1
V gene: TRBV10-3
clone size: many
CDR3 protein: CATSGGTGKGNYEQYF
CDR3 DNA: TGTGCCACATCAGGAGGGACAGGGAAAGGGAACTACGAGCAGTACTTC

J gene: TRBJ1-4
D gene: -
V gene: TRBV20-1
clone size: few
CDR3 protein: CSAFPTLAREKLFF
CDR3 DNA: TGCAGTGCGTTCCCAACCCTGGCCAGGGAAAAACTGTTTTTT

J gene: TRBJ1-2
D gene: -
V gene: TRBV27
clone size: many
CDR3 protein: CASSTRDTTNYGYTF
CDR3 DNA: TGTGCCAGCAGTACGCGGGACACTACTAACTATGGCTACACCTTC

J gene: TRBJ1-4
D gene: TRBD1
V gene: TRBV7-9
clone size: -
CDR3 protein: CASSLASFGTGREKLFF
CDR3 DNA: TGTGCCAGCAGCTTAGCGTCTTTCGGGACAGGGAGGGAAAAACTGTTTTTT

J gene: TRBJ2-7
D gene: TRBD1
V gene: TRBV9
clone size: many
CDR3 protein: CASSAGQGLYEQYF
CDR3 DNA: TGTGCCAGCAGCGCAGGACAGGGCTTATACGAGCAGTACTTC

J gene: TRBJ1-6
D gene: -
V gene: TRBV6-1
clone size: few
CDR3 protein: CASSESGTYSSPLHF
CDR3 DNA: TGTGCCAGCAGTGAGTCAGGAACGTATAGTTCACCCCTCCACTTT

J gene: TRBJ2-3
D gene: -
V gene: TRBV5-1
clone size: many
CDR3 protein: CASREDATDTQYF
CDR3 DNA: TGCGCCAGCAGAGAGGATGCGACAGATACGCAGTATTTT

J gene: TRBJ2-2
D gene: -
V gene: TRBV3-1
clone size: -
CDR3 protein: CASSRGEWEAGELFF
CDR3 DNA: TGTGCCAGCAGCCGCGGGGAGTGGGAGGCCGGGGAGCTGTTTTTT

J gene: TRBJ1-4
D gene: TRBD1
V gene: TRBV7-9
clone size: -
CDR3 protein: CASSKGQERRDEKLFF
CDR3 DNA: TGTGCCAGCAGCAAGGGACAGGAGCGTCGTGATGAAAAACTGTTTTTT

J gene: TRBJ1-5
D gene: -
V gene: TRBV19
clone size: -
CDR3 protein: CASSIVGGRGNQPQHF
CDR3 DNA: TGTGCCAGTAGTATAGTGGGGGGAAGGGGCAATCAGCCCCAGCATTTT

J gene: TRBJ2-7
D gene: TRBD1
V gene: TRBV6-1
clone size: many
CDR3 protein: CASSPGQGEYEQYF
CDR3 DNA: TGTGCCAGCAGCCCAGGACAGGGAGAGTACGAGCAGTACTTC

J gene: TRBJ2-1
D gene: TRBD1
V gene: TRBV7-9
clone size: -
CDR3 protein: CASSLRDRGRGSYYEQFF
CDR3 DNA: TGTGCCAGCAGCCTCCGGGACAGGGGAAGGGGCTCCTACTATGAGCAGTTCTTC

J gene: TRBJ1-1
D gene: -
V gene: TRBV7-2
clone size: many
CDR3 protein: CASSLRSEAFF
CDR3 DNA: TGTGCCAGCAGCTTACGGTCTGAAGCTTTCTTT

J gene: TRBJ2-5
D gene: -
V gene: TRBV11-3
clone size: -
CDR3 protein: CASRGRTHQETQYF
CDR3 DNA: TGTGCCAGCAGAGGACGGACTCATCAAGAGACCCAGTACTTC

J gene: TRBJ2-7
D gene: -
V gene: TRBV28
clone size: -
CDR3 protein: CASNRGPGAGEQYF
CDR3 DNA: TGTGCCAGCAACCGCGGGCCTGGGGCAGGCGAGCAGTACTTC

J gene: TRBJ2-5
D gene: TRBD2
V gene: TRBV28
clone size: -
CDR3 protein: CASSLQLAFTETQYF
CDR3 DNA: TGTGCCAGCAGTCTACAACTAGCGTTTACGGAGACCCAGTACTTC

J gene: TRBJ1-1
D gene: TRBD1
V gene: TRBV4-1
clone size: many
CDR3 protein: CASSPTGQIRTEAFF
CDR3 DNA: TGCGCCAGCAGCCCGACAGGGCAAATACGCACTGAAGCTTTCTTT